The present T cell receptor beta chain was sequenced within a study of T cell changes during pregnancy in multiple sclerosis. From germline, CDR1 is SGHKS and CDR2 YYEKEE (reference sequence). The CDR3 covers 14 residues. V was clipped by 0 bases and J by 9 bases, with 13 bases between them. Here immunoSEQ multiplex PCR was the method, and the copy in TCRdb shows in-frame clones only, minus some. This table has approximately 23,000 clones, 85% to 90% appearing once. The V call is TRBV5-5, the J call TRBJ2-1; D possibly corresponds to TRBD1 (5 bases). Specimen: CD8+ T cells from peripheral blood mononuclear cells, collected in the first trimester of pregnancy. The TCR sequence derives from a female donor with multiple sclerosis, enrolled in a pregnancy study. CDR3 sequence reads: CASSLGGLGGEQFF. The CDR3 nucleotides are TGTGCCAGCAGCTTGGGGGGCCTCGGTGGTGAGCAGTTCTTC. The variable domain in full, completed from reference TRBV5-5 and TRBJ2-1, reads DAGVTQSPTHLIKTRGQQVTLRCSPISGHKSVSWYQQVLGQGPQFIFQYYEKEERGRGNFPDRFSARQFPNYSSELNVNALLLGDSALYLCASSLGGLGGEQFFGPGTRLTVL.